The 26 T cell receptor beta chains given below trace back to one sample, sequenced in a study of breast tumors, draining lymph nodes, adjacent tissues. TCRdb fed the multiplex PCR reads into MiXCR, producing one record per CDR3 protein. The sample holds around 140,000 distinct CDR3 sequences, approximately 20% seen once. The lymph nodes were axillary draining lymph nodes from breast cancer patients. The sample consisted of axillary lymph node tissue. These receptors all stem from a female donor with breast cancer. Some clones in this sample may be carry-over from other donors' samples.

About this clonotype itself: Being one base from a much bigger clone, this may be a read error. The chain is built from TRBV5-5 and TRBJ1-3; TRBD1 might be the D (5 bases). The CDR3 totals 17 residues. CDR1 and CDR2 from the germline V gene are SGHKS and YYEKEE (reference sequence). The chain's CDR3 is CASSLVATAVSGNIIYF. The CDR3 nucleotides read TGTGCCAGCAGCTTGGTCGCGACAGCAGTCTCTGGAAACATCATATATTTT.

Concerning this clonotype: A much larger clone is a single base away; this may be a read error. This chain uses TRBV12-3 or TRBV12-4 with TRBJ2-6, with D uncertain. There are 16 residues in the CDR3. Trimming left V 10 bases short and J 0 bases short, with 16 bases between. The CDR3 nucleotides are TGTGCCAACAACTACGGCATAAACTCTGGGGCCAACGTCCTGACTTTC. Its protein is CANNYGINSGANVLTF.

V is TRBV5-6 and J is TRBJ2-1; tentative D call: TRBD2 (6 bases). This CDR3 spans 16 amino acids. Trimming stripped 4 bases from V and 2 bases from J, with 16 bases between. Per germline, CDR1 SGHDT and CDR2 YYEEEE. The CDR3: CASSPFGSGAYNEQFF. The CDR3 nucleotides are TGTGCCAGCAGCCCCTTTGGTAGCGGAGCCTACAATGAGCAGTTCTTC.

As for this clonotype: A much bigger clone sits one base away, suggesting this may be a read error. J is TRBJ1-4 and V is TRBV7-9; D is uncertain. Germline assignment: CDR1 SEHNR and CDR2 FQNEAQ (reference sequence). The CDR3 spans 12 residues. Trimming shortened V by 5 bases and J by 6 bases, and 7 bases separated the two germline ends. For the CDR3, the DNA is TGTGCCAGCAGCCCGCGGGATGAAAAACTGTTTTTT. Protein: CASSPRDEKLFF.

This clonotype was observed a few times. V usage is TRBV27 and J usage is TRBJ2-2, with 7 positions matching TRBD1. V lost 6 bases and J lost 2; bases outside the gene matches: 12. Germline V gene lookup returns CDR1 MNHEY and CDR2 SMNVEV (reference sequence). CDR3 length: 17 amino acids. The CDR3 loop reads CASSLGGSGFNTGELFF. The CDR3 DNA sequence: TGTGCCAGCAGCCTAGGGGGCTCGGGATTCAACACCGGGGAGCTGTTTTTT.

This clonotype was observed many times. V is TRBV5-1 and J is TRBJ1-6, with D perhaps TRBD1 (6 bases). With 4 bases removed from V and 10 bases from J, the gap between germline ends came to 18 bases. This CDR3 has 15 residues. The germline V gene has CDR1 SGHRS and CDR2 YFSETQ. CDR3 protein: CASSQAPTGQSPLHF. In DNA form, the CDR3 reads TGCGCCAGCAGCCAAGCCCCGACAGGACAGTCACCCCTCCACTTT.

This clonotype has at least ten counts. The CDR3 nucleotides are TGCGCCAGCAGCCAAGATCAAAACAGGGGGCAGTATGCGCAGTATTTT. It specifies CASSQDQNRGQYAQYF. The V and J genes are TRBV4-1 and TRBJ2-3; 9 nucleotides match TRBD1. This CDR3 comprises 16 residues. J was trimmed by 10 bases and V by 0 bases; bases with no gene match: 11. Germline V CDR1 and CDR2: MGHRA, YSYEKL.

This clonotype was counted at least ten times. This chain connects TRBV5-1 to TRBJ2-3; 8 nucleotides align to TRBD2. Germline V lookup: CDR1 SGHRS, CDR2 YFSETQ. The CDR3 extends over 17 amino acids. V shed 4 bases and J 4 bases; nucleotides not matched to a gene: 14. CDR3 sequence reads: CASSAGQGLEKPDTQYF. Here the CDR3 DNA reads TGCGCCAGCAGCGCGGGTCAGGGACTAGAAAAACCAGATACGCAGTATTTT.

The sample holds many counts of this clonotype. V and J are TRBV2 and TRBJ2-1; 10 bases align to TRBD2. Germline values: CDR1 SNHLY, CDR2 FYNNEI. The CDR3 is 15 amino acids. V dropped 5 bases and J dropped 6; count of bases not matched to a gene: 7. The CDR3 nucleotides read TGTGCCAGCAGTCAAAGCGGGAGGGGGGTCAATGAGCAGTTCTTC. Protein: CASSQSGRGVNEQFF.

This clonotype has a count of ten or more. The rearrangement links TRBV10-3 to TRBJ2-7; D remains ambiguous. This CDR3 spans 13 amino acids. Germline V gene sequence: CDR1 ENHRY, CDR2 SYGVKD. With 4 bases removed from V and 7 bases from J, the gap between germline ends came to 14 bases. CDR3 DNA: TGTGCCATCAGTGGGCGACCCGATCTGGAGCAGTACTTC. It codes for CAISGRPDLEQYF.

In regard to this clonotype: The junction shows a germline mismatch at one end, possibly a read error. The V and J genes are TRBV19 and TRBJ2-5; tentative D call: TRBD1 (5 bases). Per germline, CDR1 LNHDA and CDR2 SQIVND (reference sequence). This CDR3 has 14 residues. CDR3 amino acids: CASGPGWGQGTQYF. In DNA, the CDR3 is TGTGCCAGTGGACCAGGGTGGGGTCAAGGGACCCAGTACTTC.

This clonotype was counted a few times. V gene TRBV27 combines with J gene TRBJ1-2; D is undetermined. The CDR3 spans 16 residues. V was clipped by 2 bases and J by 5 bases, with 18 bases between them. Germline CDR1 and CDR2: MNHEY and SMNVEV (reference sequence). In DNA, the CDR3 is TGTGCCAGCAGTTTAATAGCGTCCCGGGGAATTTATGGCTACACCTTC. It codes for CASSLIASRGIYGYTF.

This clonotype occurred a few times. The chain is built from TRBV6-5 and TRBJ2-2, with 11 nucleotides matching TRBD2. The CDR3 is 19 amino acids. V was clipped by 4 bases and J by 5 bases; unmatched bases: 15. CDR1 and CDR2 from the germline V gene are MNHEY and SVGAGI. The CDR3 DNA sequence: TGTGCCAGCAGTTTAAGAAAGCCGACTAGCGGGAAGGGGACCGGGGAGCTGTTTTTT. Translation: CASSLRKPTSGKGTGELFF.

Comments on this clonotype: A much larger clone differs from this one at a single base, so this may be a read error. The J gene is TRBJ2-3, the V gene TRBV30; D gene ambiguous. The germline V gene encodes CDR1 GTSNPN and CDR2 SVGIG (reference sequence). The CDR3 is 14 residues long. The CDR3 reads CVWSPGRNTDTQYF. In nucleotides, the CDR3 is TGTGTCTGGTCCCCAGGACGGAACACAGATACGCAGTATTTT.

Notes on this clonotype: It may be a read error: a sequence one base away is much more abundant. V usage is TRBV3-1 and J usage is TRBJ1-6; D is undetermined. Germline lookup yields CDR1 LGHDT and CDR2 YNNKEL (reference sequence). The CDR3 spans 11 residues. In DNA, the CDR3 is TGTGCCTGCAGCCGGAATTCACCCCTCCACTTT. This translates into CACSRNSPLHF.

Comments on this clonotype: The germline gene is not matched at one end of the junction; a read error may be the cause. This chain links TRBV12-3 or TRBV12-4 with TRBJ2-3, with unresolved D. The CDR3 extends over 14 amino acids. The DNA of the CDR3 is TGTGCCGGCAGTTCTTCCGGGTCCACAGATACGCAGTATTTT. Residues: CAGSSSGSTDTQYF.

This clonotype showed up many times. V is TRBV7-8 and J is TRBJ2-5; tentative D call: TRBD2 (6 bases). V gave up 5 bases and J gave up 3 bases, with 13 bases separating them. Germline V lookup: CDR1 SGHVS, CDR2 FQNEAQ. CDR3 length: 14 residues. CDR3 amino acids: CASSPGDFKETQYF. The CDR3 coding sequence is TGTGCCAGCAGCCCCGGGGACTTTAAAGAGACCCAGTACTTC.

For this clonotype: This clone may be a read error of a much larger clone one base away. The rearrangement joins TRBV27 to TRBJ1-6; possible D gene TRBD1, 6 bases. The germline gives CDR1 MNHEY, CDR2 SMNVEV (reference sequence). The CDR3 consists of 16 residues. The CDR3 reads CASSLSIRGNNLPLHF. The CDR3 bases are TGTGCCAGCAGTTTATCGATCAGGGGTAATAATTTACCCCTCCACTTT.

This clonotype was picked up one time. A much bigger clone sits one base away, suggesting this may be a read error. The CDR3 end shows no conserved phenylalanine or tryptophan, and so a read error is likely. The chain links TRBV3-1 to TRBJ2-7; D not resolved. The CDR3 runs to 11 residues. Germline V gives CDR1 LGHDT, CDR2 YNNKEL (reference sequence). V dropped 8 bases and J dropped 0 bases, with 5 bases sitting between them. The CDR3 loop reads CASGYSYEQYI. DNA for the CDR3: TGTGCCAGCGGATACTCCTACGAGCAGTACATC.

A note on this clonotype: Being one base from a much bigger clone, this may be a read error. The rearrangement links TRBV7-3 to TRBJ2-5; D not certain. CDR1 is SGHTA and CDR2 is FQGTGA in the germline V gene. V was trimmed by 4 bases and J by 1 base, leaving 13 bases between them. The CDR3 is 15 amino acids. CDR3 nucleotide sequence: TGTGCCAGCAGCTCACTTGGCCAGCCCCAAGAGACCCAGTACTTC. This translates into CASSSLGQPQETQYF.

For this clonotype: A much larger clone differs by one base, so this may be a read error. The rearrangement joins TRBV10-3 to TRBJ2-2; D might be TRBD1 (5 bases). This CDR3 is 11 amino acids long. The germline V gene has CDR1 ENHRY and CDR2 SYGVKD. CDR3 coding DNA: TGTGCCATCACGGACACCAGGGAGCTGTTTTTT. Its protein is CAITDTRELFF.

This clonotype occurred many times. The chain carries TRBV4-2 and TRBJ1-2, with TRBD1 as a possible D gene (5 bases). The CDR3 is made up of 13 amino acids. With 1 base removed from V and 3 bases from J, the gap between germline ends came to 6 bases. The germline gives CDR1 LGHNA, CDR2 YNFKEQ. The CDR3 DNA sequence: TGTGCCAGCAGCCAAGTGGGACACTATGGCTACACCTTC. As protein: CASSQVGHYGYTF.

This clonotype was counted at least ten times. The rearrangement uses TRBV2 and TRBJ1-2, with TRBD1 matching 7 bases. The germline CDR1 and CDR2 sequences are SNHLY and FYNNEI. This CDR3 comprises 14 residues. Trimming at V came to 6 bases and at J to 0 bases, leaving 4 bases not matched to a gene. CDR3 bases: TGTGCCAGCAGAGCAGGGGGAGCTAACTATGGCTACACCTTC. This sequence encodes CASRAGGANYGYTF.

The chain uses TRBV28 and TRBJ2-5; 14 positions match TRBD2. This CDR3 has 17 amino acids. The trim removed 5 bases at V and 5 bases at J, leaving 10 bases unmatched. CDR1 is MDHEN, CDR2 SYDVKM, per germline. The CDR3 here is CASSLRTSGRTRETQYF. The CDR3 DNA is TGTGCCAGCAGTCTAAGGACTAGCGGGAGGACGCGGGAGACCCAGTACTTC.

Notes on this clonotype: Being one base from a much bigger clone, this may be a read error. The CDR3 does not end in the conserved phenylalanine or tryptophan, so this is likely a read error. The V gene is TRBV5-6, the J gene TRBJ2-1; 9 bases match TRBD2. The junction had 7 bases not matched to a gene; V was cut back by 4 bases and J by 5 bases. Germline V lookup: CDR1 SGHDT, CDR2 YYEEEE. The CDR3 consists of 15 residues. The CDR3 DNA sequence: TGTGCCAGCAGCGACTTTAGCGGGGGAGACAATGAGCAGTTCCTC. Translating it yields CASSDFSGGDNEQFL.

The table lists this clonotype with many counts. The genes are TRBV6-6 and TRBJ1-4, with TRBD1 identical over 7 bases. The germline V gene has CDR1 MNHNY and CDR2 SVGAGI (reference sequence). V was clipped by 6 bases and J by 7 bases; unmatched bases: 11. The length of the CDR3 is 15 residues. The CDR3 region is CASRTRDSPSEKLFF. The CDR3, as DNA: TGTGCCAGCAGAACCCGGGACAGTCCAAGTGAAAAACTGTTTTTT.